This is a list of T cell receptor beta chains from one sample in a study of tumor and adjacent non-tumor tissue in lung cancer. TCRdb reprocessed the multiplex PCR reads with MiXCR, giving one entry per CDR3 protein. The sample shows fewer than 100,000 distinct CDR3 sequences, roughly 77% of them seen only once. Sample: distant non-tumor lung tissue. The receptor set was obtained from a woman between 50 and 59 years old with non-small cell lung cancer. CDR3s include the opening cysteine and the closing phenylalanine or tryptophan. D genes are given only for firm matches. Clone size is given for some rows only: seen once, a few or many times, or a class if the clone is expanded.

d_call	clone_size	v_call	j_call	cdr3_aa	cdr3_nt
-	-	TRBV20-1	TRBJ2-6	CSASKFWSSGANVLTF	TGCAGTGCTAGCAAATTTTGGAGCTCTGGGGCCAACGTCCTGACTTTC
-	-	TRBV6-5	TRBJ2-1	CASSMRTWVGGMDEQFF	TGTGCCAGCAGTATGCGGACATGGGTTGGGGGTATGGATGAGCAGTTCTTC
TRBD2	many	TRBV4-2	TRBJ2-1	CASSQAGGSYNEQFF	TGTGCCAGCAGCCAAGCGGGAGGGAGCTACAATGAGCAGTTCTTC
TRBD2	-	TRBV11-2	TRBJ2-3	CASRETSGGITDTQYF	TGTGCCAGCAGGGAGACTAGCGGGGGTATTACAGATACGCAGTATTTT
TRBD2	few	TRBV6-5	TRBJ2-3	CARSYRTSGSSNTQYF	TGTGCCAGAAGTTATCGGACTAGTGGAAGTAGTAATACGCAGTATTTT
TRBD1	-	TRBV29-1	TRBJ1-1	CLDRQNTEPFF	TGCTTGGACAGGCAGAACACTGAACCTTTCTTT
-	once	TRBV6-5	TRBJ1-1	CANSYSRGSMNTEAFF	TGTGCCAACAGTTACTCGAGGGGTTCCATGAACACTGAAGCTTTCTTT
-	-	TRBV11-2	TRBJ2-1	CASSLGAIWRAEQFF	TGTGCCAGCAGCTTAGGAGCTATCTGGAGGGCTGAGCAGTTCTTC
-	-	TRBV6-5	TRBJ2-5	CASSPRAVQETQYF	TGTGCCAGTAGCCCCAGGGCAGTCCAAGAGACCCAGTACTTC
-	-	TRBV6-5	TRBJ2-7	CASNTAYPYELYF	TGTGCCAGCAATACAGCTTACCCCTACGAGCTGTACTTC
-	-	TRBV28	TRBJ2-4	CASSPFNYIQYF	TGTGCCAGCAGCCCTTTCAACTATATTCAGTACTTC
TRBD2	many	TRBV24-1	TRBJ2-1	CATSDAGTSELNEQFF	TGTGCCACCAGTGATGCCGGGACTAGCGAGCTGAATGAGCAGTTCTTC
-	-	TRBV5-6	TRBJ1-1	CASNLVPGMNTEAFF	TGTGCTAGCAATTTGGTTCCAGGTATGAACACTGAAGCTTTCTTT
-	many	TRBV5-1	TRBJ2-1	CASSSRWNNEQFF	TGCGCCAGCAGCTCTCGATGGAACAATGAGCAGTTCTTC
-	-	TRBV12-3/TRBV12-4	TRBJ2-7	CASREHAYEQYF	TGTGCTAGCAGGGAACACGCCTACGAGCAGTACTTC
-	-	TRBV6-6	TRBJ1-5	CASTDDSSTDTQHF	TGTGCGAGCACCGATGACAGTAGCACAGATACGCAGCATTTT
TRBD2	many	TRBV24-1	TRBJ2-2	CATSDRSGNGGELFF	TGTGCCACCAGTGACCGTAGCGGGAATGGCGGGGAGCTGTTTTTT
-	-	TRBV6-1	TRBJ2-3	CASLNPGVGDTRYF	TGTGCCAGTTTAAATCCGGGAGTAGGAGATACGCGGTATTTT
TRBD2	-	TRBV5-1	TRBJ2-2	CTSSAGANTGELFF	TGCACCAGCAGCGCGGGGGCGAACACCGGGGAGCTGTTTTTT
-	-	TRBV11-1	TRBJ1-1	CGSSLGRGYSKAFF	TGTGGCAGCAGTCTCGGACGGGGATACTCTAAAGCTTTCTTT
-	once	TRBV6-2/TRBV6-3	TRBJ2-1	CASSYGEKNEQFF	TGTGCCAGCAGCTACGGGGAAAAGAATGAGCAGTTCTTC
TRBD1	-	TRBV12-3/TRBV12-4	TRBJ2-7	CASSLRLGTERHEQYF	TGTGCAAGCAGTTTAAGGCTTGGGACAGAGAGGCACGAGCAGTACTTC
TRBD2	-	TRBV11-2	TRBJ2-2	CASTLGSGKVWELFF	TGTGCCAGCACCCTAGGGAGCGGGAAGGTCTGGGAGCTGTTCTTT
TRBD1	-	TRBV29-1	TRBJ2-7	CNVEDGQGSNEQYF	TGCAACGTTGAAGATGGACAGGGTTCCAACGAGCAGTACTTC
TRBD2	-	TRBV20-1	TRBJ2-7	CSASPQEIAGWYEQYF	TGCAGTGCTAGCCCCCAGGAAATAGCGGGTTGGTACGAGCAGTACTTC
TRBD2	-	TRBV10-2	TRBJ2-7	CASTSGNSHEHYF	TGCGCCAGCACTAGCGGTAACTCCCACGAGCATTACTTC
TRBD2	-	TRBV6-5	TRBJ2-4	CPSSYSGRGIIQYF	TGTCCCAGCAGTTACTCGGGGAGGGGAATCATTCAGTACTTC
TRBD1	-	TRBV12-3/TRBV12-4	TRBJ2-2	CASSLGTGTTGELFF	TGTGCCAGCAGTTTAGGGACAGGGACAACCGGGGAGCTGTTTTTT
TRBD1	-	TRBV28	TRBJ2-7	CASSFPGQGYDQYF	TGTGCCAGCAGTTTCCCAGGACAGGGCTACGATCAGTACTTC
TRBD2	-	TRBV11-2	TRBJ2-7	CASSIALAGTYKHYF	TGTGCCAGCAGCATCGCACTAGCGGGCACCTACAAGCACTACTTC
-	-	TRBV11-2	TRBJ1-6	CASSLAWADNSLLHF	TGTGCCAGCAGCTTAGCCTGGGCGGATAATTCACTACTCCACTTT
TRBD2	-	TRBV7-8	TRBJ2-3	CASGYLAGTDTQYF	TGTGCCAGCGGATACCTAGCGGGTACAGATACGCAGTATTTT
TRBD1	medium-sized	TRBV11-2	TRBJ2-1	CASSLDGTATPNEQFF	TGTGCCAGCAGCTTAGACGGGACAGCGACGCCCAATGAGCAGTTCTTC